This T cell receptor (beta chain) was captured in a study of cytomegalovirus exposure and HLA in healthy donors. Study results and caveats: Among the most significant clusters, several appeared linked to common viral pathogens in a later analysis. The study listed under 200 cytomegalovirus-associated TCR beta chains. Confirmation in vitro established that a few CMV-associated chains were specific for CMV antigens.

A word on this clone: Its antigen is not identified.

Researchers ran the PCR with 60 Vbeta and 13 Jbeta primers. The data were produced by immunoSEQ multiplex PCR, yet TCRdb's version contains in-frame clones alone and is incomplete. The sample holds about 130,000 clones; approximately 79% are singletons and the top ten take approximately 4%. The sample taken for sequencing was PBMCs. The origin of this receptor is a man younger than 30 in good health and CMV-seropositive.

CDR3 loop: CASSTTSGSLRGEQFF. CDR3 coding DNA: TGTGCCAGCAGCACTACTAGCGGGAGTCTCAGAGGTGAGCAGTTCTTC. V gene TRBV7-2 combines with J gene TRBJ2-1; TRBD2 aligns across 11 bases. V gave up 5 bases and J gave up 9 bases; unmatched junction bases: 12. CDR1 is SGHTA, CDR2 FQGNSA, per germline. The CDR3 contains 16 residues.